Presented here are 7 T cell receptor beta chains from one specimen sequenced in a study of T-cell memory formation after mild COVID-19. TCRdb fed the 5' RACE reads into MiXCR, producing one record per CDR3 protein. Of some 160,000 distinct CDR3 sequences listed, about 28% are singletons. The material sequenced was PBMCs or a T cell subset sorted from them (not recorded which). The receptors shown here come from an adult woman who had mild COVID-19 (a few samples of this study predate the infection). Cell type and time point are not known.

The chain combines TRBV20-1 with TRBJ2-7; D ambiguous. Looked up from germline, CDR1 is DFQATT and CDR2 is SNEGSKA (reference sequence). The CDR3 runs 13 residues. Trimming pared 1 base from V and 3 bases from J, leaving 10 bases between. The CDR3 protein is CSARVGGLYEQYF. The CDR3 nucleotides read TGCAGTGCTAGAGTGGGCGGTCTCTACGAGCAGTACTTC.

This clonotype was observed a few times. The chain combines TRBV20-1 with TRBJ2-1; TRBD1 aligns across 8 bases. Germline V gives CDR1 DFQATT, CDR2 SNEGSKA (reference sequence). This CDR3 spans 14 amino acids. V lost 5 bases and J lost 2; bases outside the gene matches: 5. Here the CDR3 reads CSAADRVAYNEQFF. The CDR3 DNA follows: TGCAGTGCTGCGGACAGGGTCGCCTACAATGAGCAGTTCTTC.

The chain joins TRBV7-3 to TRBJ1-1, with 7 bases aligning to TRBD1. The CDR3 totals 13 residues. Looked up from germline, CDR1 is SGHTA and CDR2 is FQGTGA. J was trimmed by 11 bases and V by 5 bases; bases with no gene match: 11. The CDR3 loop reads CASSRGQAEQAFF. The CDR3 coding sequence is TGTGCCAGCAGCCGTGGACAGGCTGAGCAGGCTTTCTTT.

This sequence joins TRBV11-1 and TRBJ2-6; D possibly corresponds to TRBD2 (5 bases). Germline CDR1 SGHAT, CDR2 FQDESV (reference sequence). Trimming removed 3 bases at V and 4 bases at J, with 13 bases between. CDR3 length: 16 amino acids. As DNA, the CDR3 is TGTGCCAGCAGCTTTAGGTGGGAGTCAGGGGCCAACGTCCTGACTTTC. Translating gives CASSFRWESGANVLTF.

CDR3 in amino acids: CATSDPRGPTDTQYF. The CDR3 DNA reads as TGTGCCACCAGTGATCCCAGGGGGCCGACAGATACGCAGTATTTT. The rearrangement joins TRBV24-1 to TRBJ2-3; 8 nucleotides line up with TRBD1. CDR3 length equals 15 residues. J gave up 3 bases and V 3 bases, and 4 bases lay outside the gene matches. The V gene's germline CDR1 is KGHDR and CDR2 SFDVKD.

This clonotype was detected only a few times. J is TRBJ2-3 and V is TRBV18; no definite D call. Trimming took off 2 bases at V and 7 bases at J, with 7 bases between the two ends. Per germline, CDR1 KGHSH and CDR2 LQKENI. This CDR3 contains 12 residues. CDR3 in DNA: TGTGCCAGCTCACCAGAACAGCATACGCAGTATTTT. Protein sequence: CASSPEQHTQYF. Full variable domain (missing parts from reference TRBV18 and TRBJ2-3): NAGVMQNPRHLVRRRGQEARLRCSPMKGHSHVYWYRQLPEEGLKFMVYLQKENIIDESGMPKERFSAEFPKEGPSILRIQQVVRGDSAAYFCASSPEQHTQYFGPGTRLTVL.

In DNA form, the CDR3 reads TGTGCCAGCAGCTTACAGGGCGGGAGCACCGGGGAGCTGTTTTTT. Translating it yields CASSLQGGSTGELFF. J is TRBJ2-2 and V is TRBV7-9, with 7 bases aligning to TRBD2. Trimming removed 2 bases from V and 4 bases from J; junction bases left unmatched: 4. In germline, CDR1 is SEHNR, CDR2 FQNEAQ (reference sequence). The CDR3 covers 15 residues.